The entry below describes one T cell receptor beta chain. Assay: immunoSEQ multiplex PCR; the TCRdb copy retains only in-frame clones and omits some. The sample includes roughly 46,000 clones, about 90% of them seen just once. The CDR3 spans 16 residues. The J segment lost 5 bases and the V segment lost 5 bases, leaving 11 bases of the junction unmatched. The germline V gene encodes CDR1 LNHDA and CDR2 SQIVND (reference sequence). This sample was included in a study of Tregs in tolerant kidney transplant recipients. The chain recombines TRBV19 with TRBJ2-3; 9 bases line up with TRBD1. This clonotype was obtained from a human donor in good health. The source material was Tregs from blood. CDR3 amino acids: CASSERQGGWVDTQYF. The CDR3 DNA reads as TGTGCCAGTAGTGAGAGACAGGGGGGCTGGGTAGATACGCAGTATTTT. The variable domain in full, completed from reference TRBV19 and TRBJ2-3, reads DGGITQSPKYLFRKEGQNVTLSCEQNLNHDAMYWYRQDPGQGLRLIYYSQIVNDFQKGDIAEGYSVSREKKESFPLTVTSAQKNPTAFYLCASSERQGGWVDTQYFGPGTRLTVL.